The 21 T cell receptor beta chains in this list originate from one sample, sequenced in a study of metastatic and nonmetastatic thyroid tumors. Treatment of any kind had been given to no patient before thyroid surgery. From the PCR reads, TCRdb re-called clones with MiXCR. The sample lists about 30,000 clones, around a sixth occurring once. The sequenced sample was blood. These receptors were taken from a female donor with papillary thyroid cancer or a benign thyroid nodule (not recorded which). Some clones in this sample may be carry-over from other donors' samples.

A note on this clone: A much larger clone differs by one base, so this may be a read error. The chain employs TRBV4-1 and TRBJ2-1; D may be TRBD2 (6 bases). The CDR3 has 16 amino acids. Trimming stripped 3 bases from V and 7 bases from J, with 19 bases between. CDR1 is MGHRA and CDR2 is YSYEKL in the germline V gene. CDR3 nucleotides: TGCGCCAGCAGCCAGGCCCTAGCGAGAGGGGAAAATGAGCAGTTCTTC. This codes for CASSQALARGENEQFF.

J is TRBJ2-7 and V is TRBV20-1; 8 bases fit TRBD1. The J segment lost 3 bases and the V segment lost 4 bases, leaving 5 bases of the junction unmatched. In germline, CDR1 is DFQATT, CDR2 SNEGSKA (reference sequence). CDR3 size: 13 residues. The CDR3 DNA follows: TGCAGTGCTACAGGGACAGGAAGCTACGAGCAGTACTTC. Its translation is CSATGTGSYEQYF.

This clone was observed at least ten times. The J gene is TRBJ1-5, the V gene TRBV20-1; D remains unclear. Trimming stripped 3 bases from V and 7 bases from J, with 25 bases between. The germline V gene has CDR1 DFQATT and CDR2 SNEGSKA (reference sequence). The CDR3 has 17 residues. The chain's CDR3 is CSASPDPRQFIGQPQHF. In nucleotides, the CDR3 is TGCAGTGCTAGCCCCGATCCGAGGCAATTTATCGGGCAGCCCCAGCATTTT.

The V and J genes are TRBV20-1 and TRBJ2-6; the D is unclear. CDR3 length: 16 residues. In germline, CDR1 is DFQATT, CDR2 SNEGSKA (reference sequence). Trimming stripped 3 bases from V and 1 base from J, with 13 bases between. The CDR3 DNA reads as TGCAGTGCTAGGGCCGAGAGTTTATCTGGGGCCAACGTCCTGACTTTC. This sequence encodes CSARAESLSGANVLTF.

At least ten counts were recorded for this clone. This chain connects TRBV20-1 to TRBJ2-1, with no clear D. Germline V gene data show CDR1 as DFQATT and CDR2 as SNEGSKA (reference sequence). The CDR3 extends over 17 amino acids. V was cut by 0 bases and J by 0 bases, with 15 bases left in between. The CDR3 DNA reads as TGCAGTGCTAGAGATCTCCTCTATACCCGCTCCTACAATGAGCAGTTCTTC. This sequence encodes CSARDLLYTRSYNEQFF.

V and J are TRBV5-6 and TRBJ2-4; D may be TRBD1 (6 bases). Trimming pared 0 bases from V and 4 bases from J, leaving 8 bases between. The germline V gene encodes CDR1 SGHDT and CDR2 YYEEEE. CDR3 length equals 14 residues. The CDR3 loop is CASSLGQGKNIQYF. The CDR3 coding sequence is TGTGCCAGCAGCTTGGGGCAGGGGAAAAACATTCAGTACTTC.

This clone occurred many times. J is TRBJ2-3 and V is TRBV10-2; D not certain. The CDR3 is 14 residues long. The germline CDR1 and CDR2 sequences are WSHSY and SAAADI. V was clipped by 7 bases and J by 1 base, with 12 bases between them. DNA for the CDR3: TGCGCCAGCACCGACATGCATGGCACAGATACGCAGTATTTT. Amino acid sequence: CASTDMHGTDTQYF.

V gene TRBV11-2 combines with J gene TRBJ2-7; 7 bases fit TRBD2. Trimming at V came to 6 bases and at J to 0 bases, leaving 14 bases not matched to a gene. Germline CDR1 is SGHAT and CDR2 is FQNNGV. The CDR3 runs 17 residues. The CDR3 region has the DNA TGTGCCAGCAGAATAATGTCTAGCGGACCAAGCTCCTACGAGCAGTACTTC. Protein sequence: CASRIMSSGPSSYEQYF.

For this clone: At one end the junction does not follow the germline gene, possibly because of a read error. The chain carries TRBV5-1 and TRBJ2-1; D is possibly TRBD1 (6 bases). From germline, CDR1 is SGHRS and CDR2 YFSETQ. This CDR3 has 16 residues. CDR3 nucleotides: TGCGTCAGCACCCCAGGGGATAGGGTGGTCTACAATGAGCAGTTCTTC. Its translation: CVSTPGDRVVYNEQFF.

This clone was seen at least ten times. The chain employs TRBV5-6 and TRBJ2-7; D gene ambiguous. This CDR3 contains 14 residues. In germline, CDR1 is SGHDT, CDR2 YYEEEE. V was shortened by 4 bases and J by 2 bases, with 13 bases between the two germline ends. The CDR3 nucleotides are TGTGCCAGCAGCAGAGGATCTTTAACCTACGAGCAGTACTTC. Protein product: CASSRGSLTYEQYF.

This clone was recorded many times. CDR3 sequence: CASSQGPGLAEKLFF. CDR3 DNA sequence: TGCGCCAGCAGCCAAGGGCCGGGACTCGCTGAAAAACTGTTTTTT. The chain joins TRBV4-1 to TRBJ1-4; TRBD1 might be the D (5 bases). Per the germline V gene, CDR1 is MGHRA and CDR2 is YSYEKL. The CDR3 extends over 15 amino acids. Trimming left V 1 base short and J 7 bases short, with 13 bases between.

This clone was counted ten times or more. V and J are TRBV5-4 and TRBJ2-3; 11 nucleotides match TRBD2. Germline V CDR1 and CDR2: SGHNT, YYREEE (reference sequence). CDR3 size: 16 residues. The V gene end was trimmed by 3 bases and the J gene end by 6 bases; junction bases not matched to a gene: 9. The chain's CDR3 is CASSSRVAGGMDTQYF. CDR3 in DNA: TGTGCCAGCAGCTCTCGGGTAGCGGGAGGGATGGATACGCAGTATTTT.

This clone was counted at least ten times. The chain links TRBV7-2 to TRBJ2-1, with D possibly called TRBD1 or TRBD2 (5 bases each). The germline CDR1 and CDR2 sequences are SGHTA and FQGNSA. The CDR3 is 13 amino acids. V lost 0 bases and J lost 12, with 12 bases in between. CDR3 protein: CASSLAERGGQFF. CDR3 nucleotides: TGTGCCAGCAGCTTAGCGGAGAGGGGTGGGCAGTTCTTC. The full variable domain, in which reference TRBV7-2 and TRBJ2-1 provide the parts outside the CDR3, is GAGVSQSPSNKVTEKGKDVELRCDPISGHTALYWYRQSLGQGLEFLIYFQGNSAPDKSGLPSDRFSAERTGGSVSTLTIQRTQQEDSAVYLCASSLAERGGQFFGPGTRLTVL.

The sample holds many counts of this clone. V usage is TRBV13 and J usage is TRBJ2-5; either TRBD1 or TRBD2 may supply D (5 bases each). The CDR3 totals 16 residues. Trimming stripped 7 bases from V and 4 bases from J, with 22 bases between. Looked up from germline, CDR1 is PRHDT and CDR2 is FYEKMQ (reference sequence). The CDR3 region has the DNA TGTGCCAGCACACTTCGGGGCAGAACGAGGGCAGAGACCCAGTACTTC. It is translated as CASTLRGRTRAETQYF.

This clone is labeled medium-sized. The chain couples TRBV13 to TRBJ1-1; TRBD1 is a possible D gene (5 bases). Trimming cost V 4 bases and J 4 bases, with 13 bases left between them. Germline lookup yields CDR1 PRHDT and CDR2 FYEKMQ (reference sequence). The CDR3 sequence is 14 residues long. CDR3: CASSSWGKSTEAFF. DNA of the CDR3: TGTGCCAGCAGCTCCTGGGGGAAGAGCACTGAAGCTTTCTTT.

This clone was observed at least ten times. The V and J genes are TRBV27 and TRBJ2-1; 9 nucleotides line up with TRBD1. Germline V gene data show CDR1 as MNHEY and CDR2 as SMNVEV (reference sequence). V gave up 5 bases and J gave up 7 bases; unmatched junction bases: 9. The length of the CDR3 is 15 residues. The CDR3 sequence is CASSNRDRVGNEQFF. The CDR3 DNA sequence: TGTGCCAGCAGTAACCGGGACAGGGTGGGGAATGAGCAGTTCTTC.

This clone was detected ten times or more. The chain uses TRBV9 and TRBJ1-2; D is possibly TRBD1 (5 bases). The CDR3 runs 14 residues. From germline, CDR1 is SGDLS and CDR2 YYNGEE. The V gene lost 3 bases and the J gene lost 4 bases, with 13 bases spanning the gap. CDR3 coding DNA: TGTGCCAGCAGCGAGGGGTCGGGGGTCTATGGCTACACCTTC. Its translation is CASSEGSGVYGYTF.

This clone has ten or more counts. CDR3 nucleotide sequence: TGTGCCAGCAGCCACCCACTAGCCGGCACAGATACGCAGTATTTT. It is translated as CASSHPLAGTDTQYF. The chain combines TRBV2 with TRBJ2-3, with D maybe TRBD2 (6 bases). This CDR3 region has 15 residues. Trimming pared 6 bases from V and 1 base from J, leaving 14 bases between. CDR1 SNHLY and CDR2 FYNNEI come from the germline V gene.

This clone has at least ten counts. The chain couples TRBV12-5 to TRBJ1-1; weak D call: TRBD1 (5 bases). Germline lookup yields CDR1 LGHNT and CDR2 FRNRAP. The CDR3 spans 13 residues. V was shortened by 6 bases and J by 7 bases, with 15 bases between the two germline ends. This CDR3 reads CASGGTNHNEAFF. CDR3 DNA sequence: TGTGCTAGTGGGGGGACCAACCACAATGAAGCTTTCTTT.

Points on this clone: A read error may be the cause here, since a much bigger clone is one base away. J is TRBJ2-3 and V is TRBV20-1; TRBD2 is a possible D gene (5 bases). CDR3 length: 16 residues. Trimming cost V 1 base and J 4 bases, with 18 bases left between them. From germline, CDR1 is DFQATT and CDR2 SNEGSKA (reference sequence). CDR3 nucleotides: TGCAGTGCTAGAGTCCGGACCCCGGACTGGTCAGATACGCAGTATTTT. Translation gives CSARVRTPDWSDTQYF.

The table lists this clone with a few counts. The J gene is TRBJ2-7, the V gene TRBV6-4, with a weak D call TRBD2 (5 bases). Trimming took off 2 bases at V and 1 base at J, with 15 bases between the two ends. The length of the CDR3 is 16 residues. Per germline, CDR1 MRHNA and CDR2 SNTAGT. The CDR3: CASSDIERSSSYEQYF. In DNA, the CDR3 is TGTGCCAGCAGTGACATAGAGCGGTCGAGTTCCTACGAGCAGTACTTC.